The 5 T cell receptor beta chains below were found in one sample sequenced in a study of OX40 agonist ivuxolimab in advanced cancers. The data were produced by immunoSEQ multiplex PCR, yet TCRdb's version contains in-frame clones alone and is incomplete. The sample gives about 19,000 clones, approximately 78% of which show up once; 25% to 30% is in the top ten. The input for sequencing was CD4+ or CD8+ T cells sorted from blood, taken in a trial of the OX40 agonist ivuxolimab. These receptors were collected from an adult with an advanced solid tumor such as melanoma, head and neck, liver or kidney cancer.

J is TRBJ1-2 and V is TRBV29-1, with TRBD1 identical over 7 bases. The CDR3 has 13 amino acids. Germline assignment: CDR1 SQVTM and CDR2 ANQGSEA. The trim removed 6 bases at V and 4 bases at J, leaving 8 bases unmatched. Written as DNA, the CDR3 is TGCAGCGTAAAGGGGGCGCGGGGCTATGGCTACACCTTC. Protein sequence: CSVKGARGYGYTF.

J is TRBJ2-7 and V is TRBV2, with 7 bases matching TRBD2. The CDR3 runs 13 residues. Trimming took 10 bases from V and 6 from J; bases not matched to a gene: 12. The germline V gene encodes CDR1 SNHLY and CDR2 FYNNEI. The DNA for the CDR3 is TGTGCCATCTCGTGGGGGGGGTTCAGCGAGCAGTACTTC. The encoded protein is CAISWGGFSEQYF.

The J gene is TRBJ1-1, the V gene TRBV19; 8 nucleotides line up with TRBD1. With V trimmed by 8 bases and J by 1 base, 0 bases remained unmatched. Germline V gene lookup returns CDR1 LNHDA and CDR2 SQIVND (reference sequence). CDR3 size: 12 residues. Here the CDR3 DNA reads TGTGCCAGTGGGACAGGGAACACTGAAGCTTTCTTT. Residues: CASGTGNTEAFF.

The V and J genes are TRBV5-4 and TRBJ2-5; perhaps D is TRBD1 or TRBD2 (6 bases each). Trimming left V 5 bases short and J 0 bases short, with 11 bases between. CDR1 is SGHNT and CDR2 is YYREEE in the germline V gene (reference sequence). The CDR3 runs to 14 residues. CDR3 sequence (DNA): TGTGCCAGCAGGCGAGGGGGGAACCAAGAGACCCAGTACTTC. Translation gives CASRRGGNQETQYF.

The V and J genes are TRBV7-2 and TRBJ1-1; 7 nucleotides agree with TRBD1. Germline CDR1 reads SGHTA; CDR2 reads FQGNSA. V lost 6 bases to trimming and J lost 3 bases; unmatched junction nucleotides: 4. CDR3 length equals 13 residues. The CDR3 loop is CASSTDRDTEAFF. DNA of the CDR3: TGTGCCAGCAGTACCGACAGGGACACTGAAGCTTTCTTT.